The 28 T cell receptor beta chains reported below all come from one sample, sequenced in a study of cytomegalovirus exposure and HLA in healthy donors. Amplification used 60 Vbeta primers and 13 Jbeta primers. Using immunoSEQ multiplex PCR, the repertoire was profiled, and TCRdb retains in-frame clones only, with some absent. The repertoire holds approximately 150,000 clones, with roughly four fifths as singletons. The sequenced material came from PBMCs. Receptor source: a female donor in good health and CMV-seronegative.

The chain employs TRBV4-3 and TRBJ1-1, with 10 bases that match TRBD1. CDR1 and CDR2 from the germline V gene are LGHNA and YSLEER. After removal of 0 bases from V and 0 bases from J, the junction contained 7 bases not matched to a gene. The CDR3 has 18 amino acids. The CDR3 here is CASSQEPDDRGLNTEAFF. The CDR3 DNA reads TGCGCCAGCAGCCAAGAACCGGACGACAGGGGGCTGAACACTGAAGCTTTCTTT.

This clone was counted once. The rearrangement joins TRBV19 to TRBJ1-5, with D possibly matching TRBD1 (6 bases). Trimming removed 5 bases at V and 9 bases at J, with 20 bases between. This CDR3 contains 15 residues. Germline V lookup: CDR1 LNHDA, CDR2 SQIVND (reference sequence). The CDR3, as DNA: TGTGCCAGTAGTCCTCAGGGGAATGATAGAGGGCCCCAGCATTTT. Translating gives CASSPQGNDRGPQHF.

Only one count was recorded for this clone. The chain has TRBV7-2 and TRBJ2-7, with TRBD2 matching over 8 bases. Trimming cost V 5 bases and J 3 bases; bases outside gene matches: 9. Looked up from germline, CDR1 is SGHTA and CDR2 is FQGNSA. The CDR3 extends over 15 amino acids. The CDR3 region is CASSLSASGYYEQYF. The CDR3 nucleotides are TGTGCCAGCAGCCTCTCCGCTAGCGGGTACTACGAGCAGTACTTC.

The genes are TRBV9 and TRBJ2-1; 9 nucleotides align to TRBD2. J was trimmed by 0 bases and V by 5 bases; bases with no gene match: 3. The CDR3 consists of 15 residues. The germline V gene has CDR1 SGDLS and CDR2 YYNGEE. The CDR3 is CASSSGSSSYNEQFF. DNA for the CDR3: TGTGCCAGCAGTAGCGGGAGCAGCTCCTACAATGAGCAGTTCTTC.

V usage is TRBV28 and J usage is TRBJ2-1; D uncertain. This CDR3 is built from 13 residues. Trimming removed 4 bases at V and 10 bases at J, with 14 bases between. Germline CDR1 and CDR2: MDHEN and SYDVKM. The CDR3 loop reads CASSSTQTREQFF. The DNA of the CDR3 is TGTGCCAGCAGTTCTACACAGACCCGAGAGCAGTTCTTC.

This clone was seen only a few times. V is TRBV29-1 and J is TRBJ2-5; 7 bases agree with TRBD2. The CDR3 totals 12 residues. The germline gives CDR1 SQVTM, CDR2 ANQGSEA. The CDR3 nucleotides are TGCAGTGGACTAGGCTCACCAGAGACCCAGTACTTC. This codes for CSGLGSPETQYF.

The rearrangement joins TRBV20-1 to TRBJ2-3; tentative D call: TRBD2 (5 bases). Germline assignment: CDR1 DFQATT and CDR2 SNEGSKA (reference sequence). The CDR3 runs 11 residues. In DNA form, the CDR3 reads TGCAGCGGGGTGGGCACAGATACGCAGTATTTT. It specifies CSGVGTDTQYF.

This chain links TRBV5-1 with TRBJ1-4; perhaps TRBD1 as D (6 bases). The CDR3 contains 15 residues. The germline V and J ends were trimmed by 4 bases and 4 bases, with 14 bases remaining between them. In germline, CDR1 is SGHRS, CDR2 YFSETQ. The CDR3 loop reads CASSPGQPVNEKLFF. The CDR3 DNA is TGCGCCAGCAGCCCAGGACAGCCAGTTAATGAAAAACTGTTTTTT. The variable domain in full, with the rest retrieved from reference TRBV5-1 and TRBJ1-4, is KAGVTQTPRYLIKTRGQQVTLSCSPISGHRSVSWYQQTPGQGLQFLFEYFSETQRNKGNFPGRFSGRQFSNSRSEMNVSTLELGDSALYLCASSPGQPVNEKLFFGSGTQLSVL.

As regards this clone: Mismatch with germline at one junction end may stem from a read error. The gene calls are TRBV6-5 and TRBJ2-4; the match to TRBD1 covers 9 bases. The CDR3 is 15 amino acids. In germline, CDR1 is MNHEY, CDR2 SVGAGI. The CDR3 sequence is CASRTGGLSKNIQHF. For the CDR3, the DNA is TGTGCCAGCAGAACAGGGGGCTTGTCCAAAAACATTCAGCACTTC.

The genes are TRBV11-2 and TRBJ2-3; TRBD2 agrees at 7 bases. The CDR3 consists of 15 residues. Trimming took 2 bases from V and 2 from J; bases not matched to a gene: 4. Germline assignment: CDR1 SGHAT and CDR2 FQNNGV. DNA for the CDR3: TGTGCCAGCAGCTTAACCCTAGCGGCCACAGATACGCAGTATTTT. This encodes CASSLTLAATDTQYF.

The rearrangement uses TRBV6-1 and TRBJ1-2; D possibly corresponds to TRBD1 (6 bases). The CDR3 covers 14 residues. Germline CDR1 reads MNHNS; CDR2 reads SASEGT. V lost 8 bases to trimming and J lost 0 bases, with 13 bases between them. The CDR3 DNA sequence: TGTGCCAGCGCGAGGGGGGGGGCTAACTATGGCTACACCTTC. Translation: CASARGGANYGYTF.

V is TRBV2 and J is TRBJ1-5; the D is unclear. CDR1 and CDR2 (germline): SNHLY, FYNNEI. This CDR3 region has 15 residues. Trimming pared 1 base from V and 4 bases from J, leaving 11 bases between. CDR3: CASSEDGGINQPQHF. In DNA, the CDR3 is TGTGCCAGCAGTGAAGACGGAGGGATTAATCAGCCCCAGCATTTT.

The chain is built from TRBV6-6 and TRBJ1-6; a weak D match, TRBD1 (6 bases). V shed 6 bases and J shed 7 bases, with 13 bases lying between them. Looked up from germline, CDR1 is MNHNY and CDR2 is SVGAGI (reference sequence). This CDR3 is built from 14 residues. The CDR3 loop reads CASRSTGRNSPLHF. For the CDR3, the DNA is TGTGCCAGCAGGTCGACAGGACGCAATTCACCCCTCCACTTT.

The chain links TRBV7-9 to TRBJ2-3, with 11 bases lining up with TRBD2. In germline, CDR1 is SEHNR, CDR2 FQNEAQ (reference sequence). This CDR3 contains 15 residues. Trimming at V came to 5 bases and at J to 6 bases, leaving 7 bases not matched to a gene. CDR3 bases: TGTGCCAGCAGCCCAACTAGCGGGAGAGGGGATACGCAGTATTTT. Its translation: CASSPTSGRGDTQYF. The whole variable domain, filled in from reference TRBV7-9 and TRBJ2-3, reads DTGVSQNPRHKITKRGQNVTFRCDPISEHNRLYWYRQTLGQGPEFLTYFQNEAQLEKSRLLSDRFSAERPKGSFSTLEIQRTEQGDSAMYLCASSPTSGRGDTQYFGPGTRLTVL.

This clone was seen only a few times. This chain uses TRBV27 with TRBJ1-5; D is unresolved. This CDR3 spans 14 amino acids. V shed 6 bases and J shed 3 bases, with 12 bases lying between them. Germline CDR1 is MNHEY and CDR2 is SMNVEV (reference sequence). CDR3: CASRGGRDNQPQHF. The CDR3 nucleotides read TGTGCCAGCAGGGGAGGCCGAGACAATCAGCCCCAGCATTTT.

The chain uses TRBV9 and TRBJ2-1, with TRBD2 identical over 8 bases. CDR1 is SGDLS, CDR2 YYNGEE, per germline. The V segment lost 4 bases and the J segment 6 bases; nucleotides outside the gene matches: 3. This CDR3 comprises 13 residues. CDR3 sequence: CASSPRGGNEQFF. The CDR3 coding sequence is TGTGCCAGCAGCCCCCGGGGGGGCAATGAGCAGTTCTTC.

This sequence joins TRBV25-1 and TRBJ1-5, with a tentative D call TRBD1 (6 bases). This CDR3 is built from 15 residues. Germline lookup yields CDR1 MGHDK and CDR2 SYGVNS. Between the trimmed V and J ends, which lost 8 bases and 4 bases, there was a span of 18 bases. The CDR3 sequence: CASQSTRDKNQPQHF. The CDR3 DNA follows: TGTGCCAGCCAGTCCACCCGGGACAAAAATCAGCCCCAGCATTTT.

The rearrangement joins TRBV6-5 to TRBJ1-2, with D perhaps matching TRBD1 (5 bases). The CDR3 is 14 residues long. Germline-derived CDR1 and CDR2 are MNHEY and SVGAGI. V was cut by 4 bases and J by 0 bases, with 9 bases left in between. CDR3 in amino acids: CASSLGGSNYGYTF. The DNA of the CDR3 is TGTGCCAGCAGTTTGGGGGGGTCTAACTATGGCTACACCTTC.

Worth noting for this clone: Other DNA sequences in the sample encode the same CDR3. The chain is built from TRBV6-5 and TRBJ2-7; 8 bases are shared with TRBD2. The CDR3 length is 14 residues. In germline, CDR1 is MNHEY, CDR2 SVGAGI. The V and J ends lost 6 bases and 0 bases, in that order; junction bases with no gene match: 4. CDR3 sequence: CASSGGGHSYEQYF. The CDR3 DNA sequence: TGTGCCAGCAGCGGCGGGGGGCACTCCTACGAGCAGTACTTC.

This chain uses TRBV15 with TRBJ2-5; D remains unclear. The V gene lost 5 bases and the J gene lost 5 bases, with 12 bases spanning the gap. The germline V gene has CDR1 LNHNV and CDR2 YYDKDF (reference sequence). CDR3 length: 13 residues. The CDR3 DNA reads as TGTGCCACCAGCTCAGCGTTCGAGGAGACCCAGTACTTC. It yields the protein CATSSAFEETQYF.

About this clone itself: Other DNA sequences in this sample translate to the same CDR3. CDR3 in amino acids: CSVEGTGTGELFF. CDR3 nucleotide sequence: TGCAGCGTTGAGGGGACAGGCACCGGGGAGCTGTTTTTT. The rearrangement links TRBV29-1 to TRBJ2-2; 8 bases agree with TRBD1. Trimming cost V 3 bases and J 4 bases; bases outside gene matches: 1. Germline CDR1 SQVTM, CDR2 ANQGSEA. The CDR3 totals 13 residues.

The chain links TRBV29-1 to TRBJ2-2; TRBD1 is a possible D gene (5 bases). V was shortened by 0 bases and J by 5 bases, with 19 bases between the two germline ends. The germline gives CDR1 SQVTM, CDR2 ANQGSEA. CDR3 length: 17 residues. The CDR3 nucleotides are TGCAGCGTTGAAGATTACCTCAAGCAGGGAAGAACCGGGGAGCTGTTTTTT. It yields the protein CSVEDYLKQGRTGELFF.

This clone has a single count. Here the CDR3 DNA reads TGTGCCAGCAGCCCGGGGGTTGGTACTTACTATGGCTACACCTTC. The encoded protein is CASSPGVGTYYGYTF. The genes are TRBV5-6 and TRBJ1-2, with D possibly being TRBD1 (5 bases). CDR3 size: 15 residues. Trimming took 4 bases from V and 3 from J, leaving 16 bases between them. Per the germline V gene, CDR1 is SGHDT and CDR2 is YYEEEE.

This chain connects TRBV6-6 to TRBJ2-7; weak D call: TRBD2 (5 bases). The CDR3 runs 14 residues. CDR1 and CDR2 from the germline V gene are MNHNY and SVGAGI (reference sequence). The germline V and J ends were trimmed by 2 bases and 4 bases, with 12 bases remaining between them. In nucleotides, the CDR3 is TGTGCCAGCAGTTACCCCGGGGTTCCTTACGAGCAGTACTTC. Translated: CASSYPGVPYEQYF.

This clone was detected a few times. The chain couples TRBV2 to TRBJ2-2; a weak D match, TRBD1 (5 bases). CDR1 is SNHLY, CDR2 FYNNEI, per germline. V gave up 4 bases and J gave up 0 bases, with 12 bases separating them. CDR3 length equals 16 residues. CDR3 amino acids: CASSVGLGPNTGELFF. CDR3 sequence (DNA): TGTGCCAGCAGTGTGGGGTTGGGGCCGAACACCGGGGAGCTGTTTTTT.

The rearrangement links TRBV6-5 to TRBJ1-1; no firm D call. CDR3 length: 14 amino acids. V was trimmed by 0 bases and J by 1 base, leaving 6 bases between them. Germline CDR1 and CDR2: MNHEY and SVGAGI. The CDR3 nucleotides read TGTGCCAGCAGTTACTCTAGAAAGAACACTGAAGCTTTCTTT. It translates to CASSYSRKNTEAFF.

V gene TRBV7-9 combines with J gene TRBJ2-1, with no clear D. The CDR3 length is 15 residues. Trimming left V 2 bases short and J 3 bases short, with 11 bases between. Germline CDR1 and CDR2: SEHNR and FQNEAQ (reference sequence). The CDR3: CASSLTEPLYNEQFF. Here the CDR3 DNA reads TGTGCCAGCAGCTTAACAGAGCCCCTCTACAATGAGCAGTTCTTC.

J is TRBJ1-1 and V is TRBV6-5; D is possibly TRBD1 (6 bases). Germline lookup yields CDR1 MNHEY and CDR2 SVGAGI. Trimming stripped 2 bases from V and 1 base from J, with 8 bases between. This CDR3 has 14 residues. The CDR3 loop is CASSYGQSNTEAFF. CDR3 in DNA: TGTGCCAGCAGTTACGGACAGTCGAACACTGAAGCTTTCTTT.